Each of the 2 T cell receptor beta chains below was sequenced from the same sample in a study of regulatory T cells in long-lasting Graves disease. The time point is: persistent/refractory GD, antithyroid drugs over 5 years with positive TRAb. The TCR library used RNA extracted from PBMCs. Arm-PCR of CDR3 regions with iRepertoire HTBI primers generated TCR beta libraries. TCRdb independently ran MiXCR on the multiplex PCR reads; one entry per CDR3 protein. The data show about 660,000 distinct CDR3 sequences, 30% seen once. The sample in question was peripheral blood mononuclear cells (PBMCs), obtained when the disease was refractory, from a patient treated with antithyroid drugs. These receptors all stem from a female donor with Graves disease.

This clonotype occurred many times. This chain joins TRBV28 and TRBJ2-7, with D perhaps TRBD2 (6 bases). Germline CDR1 and CDR2: MDHEN and SYDVKM. The CDR3 totals 14 residues. V lost 5 bases to trimming and J lost 3 bases, with 14 bases between them. DNA for the CDR3: TGTGCCAGCAGTCGCGGGAATACCCTCTACGAGCAGTACTTC. This sequence encodes CASSRGNTLYEQYF.

The chain is built from TRBV9 and TRBJ2-7; TRBD2 agrees at 10 bases. Germline trimming cut 4 bases from V and 5 bases from J; bases unmatched to any gene: 9. The CDR3 is 15 residues long. Looked up from germline, CDR1 is SGDLS and CDR2 is YYNGEE. The CDR3 loop is CASSPRLAGAHEQYF. CDR3 DNA sequence: TGTGCCAGCAGCCCTCGGCTAGCGGGAGCCCACGAGCAGTACTTC.